Listed below are T cell receptor beta chains from one sample, sequenced in a study of cytomegalovirus exposure and HLA in healthy donors. Sequenced by immunoSEQ multiplex PCR; TCRdb stores in-frame clones only, minus some. Of a few hundred thousand clones listed, approximately 85% are singletons. Sequencing was done on a sample of PBMCs. These receptors were obtained from a woman in her forties in good health and CMV-seropositive. Each CDR3 is given with its conserved first and last residue. Each record gives: J gene, V gene, CDR3 protein.

TRBJ2-3 TRBV11-3 CASSPRSTSGSTDTQYF
TRBJ2-5 TRBV6-5 CASSGGGTPSETQYF
TRBJ2-5 TRBV11-2 CASSFRHGTSKQETQYF
TRBJ2-3 TRBV2 CASVGDREYTDTQYF
. TRBV25-1 CASSETSGRARTYEQYF
TRBJ2-3 TRBV27 CASMASGSLVTQYF
TRBJ2-7 TRBV7-2 CASSLGGLVSSYEQYF
TRBJ2-7 TRBV28 CASSLTRGSYEQYF
TRBJ2-2 TRBV9 CASSVRQGGDTGELFF
TRBJ1-1 TRBV7-9 CSSSSRDRLNTEAFF
TRBJ2-1 TRBV30 CAWSRTGLAGANEQFF
TRBJ1-1 TRBV9 CASSVGGEARGTGEAFF
TRBJ1-4 TRBV5-1 CASSLRDRGEKLFF
TRBJ2-2 TRBV28 CASSSGLPYTGELFF
TRBJ1-1 TRBV18 CASSQGLLNTEAFF
TRBJ2-1 TRBV4-3 CASSQDPSGNSRNEQFF
TRBJ2-7 TRBV29-1 CSVGALAGVGEQYF
TRBJ1-2 TRBV9 CASSVGYRVSYGYTF
TRBJ2-7 TRBV27 CASSFASASYEQYF
TRBJ2-4 TRBV6-6 CASSRFDSQYF
TRBJ1-2 TRBV7-9 CASSLKTGLDGYTF
TRBJ2-7 TRBV11-2 CASSLPFPTSGTYEQYF
TRBJ1-1 TRBV6-5 CASSTRQLGFTEAFF
TRBJ1-1 TRBV6-6 CASSLTEDTEAFF
TRBJ2-1 TRBV7-3 CASSLITGYNEQFF
TRBJ1-4 TRBV30 CAWSVRGIHEKLFF
TRBJ1-1 TRBV5-1 CASSIAPDRENTEAFF
TRBJ2-1 TRBV12-5 CASGFPRDRGRVSDEQFF
TRBJ1-2 TRBV4-3 CASSQEETQMVRGYTF
TRBJ2-1 TRBV14 CASSPSGRLLSYNEQFF
TRBJ1-2 TRBV5-1 CASSWGGLANYGYTF
TRBJ1-4 TRBV7-8 CASSLGSATNEKLFF
TRBJ2-2 TRBV6-5 CASRYTGKNTGELFF
TRBJ1-6 TRBV19 CASNIGNSPLHF
TRBJ1-4 TRBV7-9 CASSSPGGDRGYEKLFF